The following is a TCR beta chain sequence with its context. Its antigen remains unidentified. CDR3 size: 12 residues. Germline CDR1 LNHDA, CDR2 SQIVND (reference sequence). The V and J ends lost 4 bases and 3 bases respectively, with 7 bases between them. The repertoire was sequenced with immunoSEQ multiplex PCR; TCRdb's copy has only in-frame clones and lacks some. This sample carries approximately 410,000 clones, roughly 90% of them seen once, and the ten largest clones take more than 1.5%. This sample stems from a study of Ad26.COV2.S vaccination and SARS-CoV-2 variants. For the study at large: Within the COV1001 Ad26.COV2.S trial arm, the donor was enrolled. Study-wide results and caveats: Vaccine recipients showed a spike-specific TCR breadth that was higher than in placebo recipients. Placebo and vaccine recipients had non-spike TCR breadth that was similar.

Sample treatment: some 19 received Ad26.COV2.S at low or high dose, single or two shots; 5 received placebo; per-sample allocation not given. Day 63 following the first vaccine or placebo injection was when the samples were taken. Based in Boston, the donor was an adult of 18-55 years. The chain employs TRBV19 and TRBJ2-7; D ambiguous. The input for sequencing was peripheral blood, taken in a trial of Ad26.COV2.S vaccine versus placebo. This receptor was taken from a person between 18 and 65 years old who received the Ad26.COV2.S COVID-19 vaccine or a placebo. In DNA form, the CDR3 reads TGTGCCAGTAGTAGTGGAATCTACGAGCAGTACTTC. Its protein product is CASSSGIYEQYF.